This entry concerns a single T cell receptor beta chain. Antigen specificity is unknown. Assay: immunoSEQ multiplex PCR; the TCRdb copy retains only in-frame clones and omits some. The sample carries 80,000 to 90,000 clones, roughly nine tenths recorded once. CDR3 length equals 16 residues. Germline V lookup: CDR1 SGHTA, CDR2 FQGTGA. V was pared by 2 bases and J by 5 bases, with 2 bases of the junction left unmatched. This sample is part of a study of graft-versus-host responses after intestinal transplantation. General study findings and limits: Early post-transplant HvG declines were associated with peak circulating GvH clone levels.

The clonotype was recovered from a human donor who received an intestinal transplant. The material sequenced was unstimulated CD4+ T cells sorted from spleen or lymph node cells, taken before intestinal transplant. The chain joins TRBV7-3 to TRBJ2-3; 15 nucleotides match TRBD2. The CDR3 sequence is CASSLAGLAGGDTQYF. The DNA for the CDR3 is TGTGCCAGCAGCTTAGCGGGACTAGCGGGGGGAGATACGCAGTATTTT. Looking up the rest from reference TRBV7-3 and TRBJ2-3 gives the full variable domain: GAGVSQTPSNKVTEKGKYVELRCDPISGHTALYWYRQSLGQGPEFLIYFQGTGAADDSGLPNDRFFAVRPEGSVSTLKIQRTERGDSAVYLCASSLAGLAGGDTQYFGPGTRLTVL.